The source of this T cell receptor (beta chain) is a study of PD-1 blockade in classical Hodgkin lymphoma. Study observations and caveats: CD4+ TCR diversity, unlike CD8+, climbed significantly by C4D1.

A note on this clone: Its antigen remains unidentified.

V lost 2 bases, J lost 7 bases, and 20 bases lay in between. CDR3 length: 16 amino acids. The V gene's germline CDR1 is SGHTA and CDR2 FQGNSA. Data came from immunoSEQ multiplex PCR; TCRdb stores just in-frame clones and leaves some out. Of 20,000 to 30,000 clones listed, approximately 70% are singletons. Following autologous stem cell transplantation, relapse occurred in every patient, and exposure to brentuximab vedotin varied. The clonotype originates from a human donor with classical Hodgkin lymphoma. This chain joins TRBV7-2 and TRBJ1-2; tentative D call: TRBD1 (5 bases). Source: peripheral blood mononuclear cells (PBMCs), taken at baseline. The CDR3 region is CASSLRGGGMSSGYTF. Here the CDR3 DNA reads TGTGCCAGCAGCTTAAGGGGCGGGGGGATGAGTAGTGGCTACACCTTC.